In its sample, the clone carrying this TCR beta chain was seen many times. The target antigen is unknown. Trimming removed 5 bases from V and 0 bases from J; junction bases left unmatched: 5. There are 15 residues in the CDR3. The germline V gene encodes CDR1 DFQATT and CDR2 SNEGSKA (reference sequence). This sample was taken from a study of CD8+CD57+ T cells in acquired aplastic anemia. Study-level background: Sorted CD4+ and CD8+ cells yielded about 3 ug of DNA on average. Study results and caveats: No significant patient-versus-control difference appeared in CD8+ Simpson's diversity. Shared by patients and controls, 25 to 35 CD8+ CDR3s were abundant in patients.

Genomic DNA constituted the template upon which TCR beta VDJ and CDR3 profiling was performed. TCRdb processed the reads anew with MiXCR; each CDR3 protein has one entry. Seen here are around 400,000 distinct CDR3 sequences, 65% to 75% observed once, and the top ten hold approximately 4%. Source material: sorted CD4+, CD8+, or CD8+CD57+ T cells (not recorded which) from PBMCs. This sequence was found in a human donor in good health, serving as a control. The chain is built from TRBV20-1 and TRBJ2-3; 10 nucleotides match TRBD2. The chain's CDR3 is CSALTSGVSTDTQYF. The CDR3 DNA is TGCAGTGCTTTAACTAGCGGGGTGAGCACAGATACGCAGTATTTT.